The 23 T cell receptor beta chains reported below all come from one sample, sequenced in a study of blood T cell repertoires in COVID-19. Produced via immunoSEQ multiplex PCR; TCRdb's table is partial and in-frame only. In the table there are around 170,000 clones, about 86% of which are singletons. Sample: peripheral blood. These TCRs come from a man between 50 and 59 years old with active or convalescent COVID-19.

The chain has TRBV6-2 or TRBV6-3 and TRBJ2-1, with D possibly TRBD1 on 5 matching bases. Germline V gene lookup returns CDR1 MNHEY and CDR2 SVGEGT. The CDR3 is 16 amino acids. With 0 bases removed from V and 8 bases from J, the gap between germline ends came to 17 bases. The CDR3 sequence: CASSYSYNDARDEQFF. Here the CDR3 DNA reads TGTGCCAGCAGTTACTCGTATAACGACGCCAGGGATGAGCAGTTCTTC.

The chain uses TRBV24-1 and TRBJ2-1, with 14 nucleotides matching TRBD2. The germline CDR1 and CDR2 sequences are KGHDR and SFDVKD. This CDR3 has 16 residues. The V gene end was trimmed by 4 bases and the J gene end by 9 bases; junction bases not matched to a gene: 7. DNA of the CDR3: TGTGCCACCAGTGACCCTGGACTAGCGGGAGGCGGTGAGCAGTTCTTC. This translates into CATSDPGLAGGGEQFF.

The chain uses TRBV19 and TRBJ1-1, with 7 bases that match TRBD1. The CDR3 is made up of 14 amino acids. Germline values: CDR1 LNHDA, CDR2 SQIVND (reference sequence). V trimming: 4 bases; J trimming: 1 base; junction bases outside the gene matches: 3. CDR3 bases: TGTGCCAGTAGTACCGGGACAGCGAACACTGAAGCTTTCTTT. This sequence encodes CASSTGTANTEAFF.

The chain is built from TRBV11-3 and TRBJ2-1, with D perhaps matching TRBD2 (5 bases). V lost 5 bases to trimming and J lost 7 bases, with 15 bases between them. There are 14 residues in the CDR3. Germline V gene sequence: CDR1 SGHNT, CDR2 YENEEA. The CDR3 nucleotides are TGTGCCAGCAGCCTCGGACTCTCTGGGAATGAGCAGTTCTTC. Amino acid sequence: CASSLGLSGNEQFF.

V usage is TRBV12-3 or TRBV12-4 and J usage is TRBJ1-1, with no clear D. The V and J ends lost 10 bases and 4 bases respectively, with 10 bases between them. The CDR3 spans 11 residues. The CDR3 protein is CAIVRATEAFF. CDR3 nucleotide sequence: TGTGCCATCGTGAGGGCCACTGAAGCTTTCTTT.

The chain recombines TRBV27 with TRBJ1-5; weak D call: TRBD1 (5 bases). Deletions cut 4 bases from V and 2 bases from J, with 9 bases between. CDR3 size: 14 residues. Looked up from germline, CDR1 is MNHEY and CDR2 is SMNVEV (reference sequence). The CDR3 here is CASSSRAGNQPQHF. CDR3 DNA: TGTGCCAGCAGTTCCAGGGCTGGCAATCAGCCCCAGCATTTT.

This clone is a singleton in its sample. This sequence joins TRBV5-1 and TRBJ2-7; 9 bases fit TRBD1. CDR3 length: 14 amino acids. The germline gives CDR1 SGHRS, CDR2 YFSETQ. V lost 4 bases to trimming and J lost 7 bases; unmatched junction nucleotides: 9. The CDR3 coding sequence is TGCGCCAGCAGCCGGGACAGGGCGTCGAGTGAGCAGTACTTC. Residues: CASSRDRASSEQYF.

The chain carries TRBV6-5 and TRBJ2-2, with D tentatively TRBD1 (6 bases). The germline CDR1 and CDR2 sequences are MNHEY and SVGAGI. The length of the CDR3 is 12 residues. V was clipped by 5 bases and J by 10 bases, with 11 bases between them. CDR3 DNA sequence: TGTGCCAGCAGTCGACAGGCAGCGGAGCTGTTTTTT. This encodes CASSRQAAELFF.

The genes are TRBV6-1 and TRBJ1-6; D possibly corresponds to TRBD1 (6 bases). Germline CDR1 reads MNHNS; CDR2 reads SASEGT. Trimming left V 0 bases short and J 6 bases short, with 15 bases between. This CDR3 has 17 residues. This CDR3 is CASSEAQGFTINSPLHF. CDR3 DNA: TGTGCCAGCAGTGAAGCACAGGGTTTCACTATTAATTCACCCCTCCACTTT.

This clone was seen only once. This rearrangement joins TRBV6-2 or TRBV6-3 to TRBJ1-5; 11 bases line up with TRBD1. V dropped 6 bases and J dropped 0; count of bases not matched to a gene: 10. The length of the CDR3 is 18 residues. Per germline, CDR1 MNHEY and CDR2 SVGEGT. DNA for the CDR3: TGTGCCAGCAGCTATCCCGGGACAGGGGGGTATAGCAATCAGCCCCAGCATTTT. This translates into CASSYPGTGGYSNQPQHF.

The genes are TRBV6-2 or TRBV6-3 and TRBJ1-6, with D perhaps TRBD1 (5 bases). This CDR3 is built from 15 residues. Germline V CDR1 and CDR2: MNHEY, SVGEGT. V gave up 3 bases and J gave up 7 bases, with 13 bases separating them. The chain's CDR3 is CASSYVQGGNSPLHF. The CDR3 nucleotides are TGTGCCAGCAGTTATGTGCAGGGTGGAAATTCACCCCTCCACTTT.

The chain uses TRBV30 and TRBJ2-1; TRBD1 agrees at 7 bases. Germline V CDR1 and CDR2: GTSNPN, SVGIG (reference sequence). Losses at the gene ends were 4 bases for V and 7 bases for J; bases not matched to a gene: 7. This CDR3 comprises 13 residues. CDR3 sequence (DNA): TGTGCCTGGACCGCACAGGGGAATAATGAGCAGTTCTTC. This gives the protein CAWTAQGNNEQFF. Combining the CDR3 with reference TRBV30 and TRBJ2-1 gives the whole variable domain SQTIHQWPATLVQPVGSPLSLECTVEGTSNPNLYWYRQAAGRGLQLLFYSVGIGQISSEVPQNLSASRPQDRQFILSSKKLLLSDSGFYLCAWTAQGNNEQFFGPGTRLTVL.

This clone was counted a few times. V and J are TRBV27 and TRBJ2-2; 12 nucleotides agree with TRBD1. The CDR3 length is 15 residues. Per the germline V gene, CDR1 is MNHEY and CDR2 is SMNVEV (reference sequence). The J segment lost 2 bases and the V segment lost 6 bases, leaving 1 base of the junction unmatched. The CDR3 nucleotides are TGTGCCAGCAGGGGACAGGGGGCAAACACCGGGGAGCTGTTTTTT. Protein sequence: CASRGQGANTGELFF.

The CDR3 DNA follows: TGTGCCAGCAGCCGCAGACAGGGACGATATAGCAATCAGCCCCAGCATTTT. Encoded protein: CASSRRQGRYSNQPQHF. The rearrangement uses TRBV7-3 and TRBJ1-5, with 7 bases lining up with TRBD1. Looked up from germline, CDR1 is SGHTA and CDR2 is FQGTGA. This CDR3 has 17 amino acids. The V gene end was trimmed by 5 bases and the J gene end by 0 bases; junction bases not matched to a gene: 10.

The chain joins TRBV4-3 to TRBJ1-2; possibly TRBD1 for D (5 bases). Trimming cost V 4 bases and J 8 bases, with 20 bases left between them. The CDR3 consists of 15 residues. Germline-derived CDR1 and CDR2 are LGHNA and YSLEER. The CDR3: CASSPVGGRQEGYTF. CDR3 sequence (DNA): TGCGCCAGCAGCCCTGTCGGGGGTAGACAAGAAGGCTACACCTTC.

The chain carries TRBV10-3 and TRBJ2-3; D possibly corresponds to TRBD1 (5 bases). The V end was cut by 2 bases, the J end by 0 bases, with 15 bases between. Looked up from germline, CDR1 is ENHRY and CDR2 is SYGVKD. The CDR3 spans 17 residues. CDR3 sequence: CAISEMGSPGSTDTQYF. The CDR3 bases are TGTGCCATCAGTGAGATGGGTAGTCCAGGGAGCACAGATACGCAGTATTTT.

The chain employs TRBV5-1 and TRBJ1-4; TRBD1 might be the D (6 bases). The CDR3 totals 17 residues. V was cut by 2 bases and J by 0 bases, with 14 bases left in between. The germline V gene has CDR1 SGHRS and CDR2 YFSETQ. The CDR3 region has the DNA TGCGCCAGCAGCTTATCAGGGGCCCCGGCAACTAATGAAAAACTGTTTTTT. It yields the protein CASSLSGAPATNEKLFF.

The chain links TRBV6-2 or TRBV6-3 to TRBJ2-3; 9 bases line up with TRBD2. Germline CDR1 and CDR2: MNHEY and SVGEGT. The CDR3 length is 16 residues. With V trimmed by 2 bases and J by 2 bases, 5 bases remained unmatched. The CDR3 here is CASSYVAGAYTDTQYF. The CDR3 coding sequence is TGTGCCAGCAGTTACGTAGCGGGGGCCTACACAGATACGCAGTATTTT.

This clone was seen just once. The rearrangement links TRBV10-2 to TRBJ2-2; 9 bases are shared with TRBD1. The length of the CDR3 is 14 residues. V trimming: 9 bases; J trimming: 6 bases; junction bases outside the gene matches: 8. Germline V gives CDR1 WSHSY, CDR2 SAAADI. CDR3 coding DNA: TGCGCCAGTAGACAGGGGACAGGGTCCGGGGAGCTGTTTTTT. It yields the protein CASRQGTGSGELFF.

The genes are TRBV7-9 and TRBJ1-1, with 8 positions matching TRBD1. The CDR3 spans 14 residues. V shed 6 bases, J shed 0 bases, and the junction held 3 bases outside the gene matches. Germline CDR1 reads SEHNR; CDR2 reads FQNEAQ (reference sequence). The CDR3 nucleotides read TGTGCCAGCAGATTGACAGGGGTGAACACTGAAGCTTTCTTT. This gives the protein CASRLTGVNTEAFF.

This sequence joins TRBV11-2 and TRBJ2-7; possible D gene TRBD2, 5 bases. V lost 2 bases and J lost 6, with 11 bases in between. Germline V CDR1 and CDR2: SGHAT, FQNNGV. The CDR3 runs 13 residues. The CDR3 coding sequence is TGTGCCAGCAGCTTATCTCGGGAAGGCGAGCAGTACTTC. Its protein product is CASSLSREGEQYF.

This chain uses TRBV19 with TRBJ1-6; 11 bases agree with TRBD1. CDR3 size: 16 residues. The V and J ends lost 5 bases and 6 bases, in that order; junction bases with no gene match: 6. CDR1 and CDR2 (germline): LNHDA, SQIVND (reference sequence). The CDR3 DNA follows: TGTGCCAGTAGTGACCCGGGACAGGGGGGTAATTCACCCCTCCACTTT. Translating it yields CASSDPGQGGNSPLHF.

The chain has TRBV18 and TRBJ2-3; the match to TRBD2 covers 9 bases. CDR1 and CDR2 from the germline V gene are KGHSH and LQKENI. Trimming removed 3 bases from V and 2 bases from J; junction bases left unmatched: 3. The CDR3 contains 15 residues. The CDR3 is CASSPQRGDTDTQYF. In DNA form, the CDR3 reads TGTGCCAGCTCACCGCAGCGGGGGGACACAGATACGCAGTATTTT.